The 11 T cell receptor beta chains given below trace back to one sample, sequenced in a study of blood T cell repertoires in COVID-19. The repertoire was sequenced with immunoSEQ multiplex PCR; TCRdb's copy has only in-frame clones and lacks some. Here the sample spans around 150,000 clones, approximately 86% being singletons. The sample comprised peripheral blood. The source of these receptors is a woman aged 40 to 50 with COVID-19, enrolled during active disease.

The J gene is TRBJ2-5, the V gene TRBV9; 7 bases match TRBD2. The germline V gene encodes CDR1 SGDLS and CDR2 YYNGEE. This CDR3 is 15 amino acids long. V was clipped by 0 bases and J by 4 bases; unmatched bases: 6. CDR3 DNA: TGTGCCAGCAGCGTAGCTAACCAGCGGGGAGAGACCCAGTACTTC. This codes for CASSVANQRGETQYF.

The V gene is TRBV11-2, the J gene TRBJ2-6; a weak D match, TRBD1 (6 bases). CDR3 length equals 18 residues. The germline gives CDR1 SGHAT, CDR2 FQNNGV. The V end was cut by 6 bases, the J end by 0 bases, with 18 bases between. As DNA, the CDR3 is TGTGCCAGCAGACGACAGGAAGGCCCTTACTCTGGGGCCAACGTCCTGACTTTC. Amino acids: CASRRQEGPYSGANVLTF.

About this clone itself: Compared with germline, one end of the junction differs, possibly owing to a read error. This sequence joins TRBV7-7 and TRBJ2-7; D is perhaps TRBD2 (6 bases). Germline V gene lookup returns CDR1 SSHAT and CDR2 FNYEAQ (reference sequence). The CDR3 covers 13 residues. The CDR3 sequence: CASSFGPEGEQYF. The CDR3 region has the DNA TGTGCTAGCAGCTTCGGACCGGAGGGCGAGCAGTACTTC.

The V gene is TRBV5-4, the J gene TRBJ1-6; the D is unclear. There are 15 residues in the CDR3. Trimming took 0 bases from V and 8 from J, leaving 12 bases between them. Germline V CDR1 and CDR2: SGHNT, YYREEE (reference sequence). CDR3 DNA: TGTGCCAGCAGCTTGGCCCCGGGGATAGATTCACCCCTCCACTTT. Amino acids: CASSLAPGIDSPLHF.

The rearrangement links TRBV7-9 to TRBJ1-1; 8 positions agree with TRBD1. The germline CDR1 and CDR2 sequences are SEHNR and FQNEAQ (reference sequence). The CDR3 contains 16 residues. Trimming took 5 bases from V and 0 from J; bases not matched to a gene: 8. The chain's CDR3 is CASSPGTGLMNTEAFF. DNA of the CDR3: TGTGCCAGCAGCCCTGGGACAGGACTCATGAACACTGAAGCTTTCTTT. The variable domain in full, with the rest retrieved from reference TRBV7-9 and TRBJ1-1, is DTGVSQNPRHKITKRGQNVTFRCDPISEHNRLYWYRQTLGQGPEFLTYFQNEAQLEKSRLLSDRFSAERPKGSFSTLEIQRTEQGDSAMYLCASSPGTGLMNTEAFFGQGTRLTVV.

The V and J genes are TRBV7-8 and TRBJ2-3, with 9 nucleotides matching TRBD2. The CDR3 spans 16 residues. Germline V gene lookup returns CDR1 SGHVS and CDR2 FQNEAQ. Trimming at V came to 5 bases and at J to 4 bases, leaving 10 bases not matched to a gene. CDR3 in amino acids: CASSPLVRGGADTQYF. The DNA of the CDR3 is TGTGCCAGCAGCCCACTTGTGCGGGGGGGAGCAGATACGCAGTATTTT.

CDR3 in DNA: TGTGCCAGTAGTATATTAACACCTAACCGACAGGGACTCCCTTCCGAGCAGTACTTC. It codes for CASSILTPNRQGLPSEQYF. The V gene is TRBV19, the J gene TRBJ2-7; perhaps TRBD1 as D (7 bases). Germline CDR1 and CDR2: LNHDA and SQIVND (reference sequence). The CDR3 has 19 amino acids. V shed 2 bases and J shed 6 bases, with 29 bases lying between them.

The rearrangement links TRBV3-1 (or the pseudogene TRBV3-2) to TRBJ1-3; 11 bases match TRBD1. The V and J ends lost 6 bases and 2 bases, in that order; junction bases with no gene match: 3. The germline gives CDR1 LGHDT, CDR2 YNNKEL (reference sequence). The CDR3 runs 15 residues. CDR3 sequence (DNA): TGTGCCAGCAGTTCGGGACAGGGGGCTGGAAACACCATATATTTT. This translates into CASSSGQGAGNTIYF.

The V call is TRBV28, the J call TRBJ2-1, with D perhaps TRBD1 (6 bases). Trimming removed 9 bases from V and 5 bases from J, with 11 bases in between. The CDR3 contains 12 residues. Per the germline V gene, CDR1 is MDHEN and CDR2 is SYDVKM. Here the CDR3 DNA reads TGTGCCAGTCAACAGGGAAACAATGAGCAGTTCTTC. The encoded protein is CASQQGNNEQFF.

The V call is TRBV19, the J call TRBJ1-5, with 8 bases lining up with TRBD1. The V gene end was trimmed by 4 bases and the J gene end by 2 bases; junction bases not matched to a gene: 7. The CDR3 covers 16 residues. Germline V lookup: CDR1 LNHDA, CDR2 SQIVND (reference sequence). The CDR3 spells CASSKGDRGRNQPQHF. The CDR3 DNA reads as TGTGCCAGTAGTAAAGGAGACAGGGGACGCAATCAGCCCCAGCATTTT.

This clone has a single count. The chain is built from TRBV19 and TRBJ2-1; D is ambiguous. Germline values: CDR1 LNHDA, CDR2 SQIVND (reference sequence). V was clipped by 3 bases and J by 0 bases, with 12 bases between them. The CDR3 spans 16 residues. The CDR3 nucleotides are TGTGCCAGTAGTATCTGGCGCGGTAGCTCCTACAATGAGCAGTTCTTC. Translated: CASSIWRGSSYNEQFF.